These 28 T cell receptor beta chains came from one sample sequenced in a study of CD4 T cells in relation to SARS-CoV-2 and coronaviruses. Before the COVID-19 pandemic, during about 2010-2018, CD4+ T cells were taken from unexposed donors. CD4+ T cells were isolated from the cells after roughly 11 days of culture. For these receptors, no antigen is known. Repertoires were generated with immunoSEQ multiplex PCR, while TCRdb's copy carries only in-frame clones and drops some. The data hold some 23,000 clones, with over 70% observed a single time. The sequenced material came from CD4+ T cells from PBMCs, cultured in vitro. The receptors come from a human donor in good health.

The chain recombines TRBV28 with TRBJ2-2, with 11 bases lining up with TRBD1. This CDR3 spans 17 amino acids. J gave up 5 bases and V 9 bases, and 14 bases lay outside the gene matches. Germline V gene sequence: CDR1 MDHEN, CDR2 SYDVKM. The chain's CDR3 is CASKLKTGTGGTGELFF. In nucleotides, the CDR3 is TGTGCCAGTAAACTAAAAACCGGGACAGGGGGGACCGGGGAGCTGTTTTTT.

The chain is built from TRBV12-3 or TRBV12-4 and TRBJ2-1; 8 positions agree with TRBD2. The CDR3 length is 13 residues. The V and J ends lost 1 base and 8 bases, in that order; junction bases with no gene match: 1. The CDR3 nucleotides are TGTGCCAGCAGTTTAGGAGCGGGAGATGAGCAGTTCTTC. Its translation: CASSLGAGDEQFF.

This CDR3 reads CASSFSLAALSYEQYF. The CDR3 DNA sequence: TGTGCCAGCAGTTTTAGTCTTGCGGCACTCTCCTACGAGCAGTACTTC. The rearrangement links TRBV28 to TRBJ2-7; D is ambiguous. Germline V gene sequence: CDR1 MDHEN, CDR2 SYDVKM. V lost 3 bases, J lost 0 bases, and 15 bases lay in between. The CDR3 extends over 16 amino acids.

The chain uses TRBV12-3 or TRBV12-4 and TRBJ2-3; D uncertain. The CDR3 loop spans 13 amino acids. V shed 3 bases and J shed 5 bases, with 9 bases lying between them. CDR3 DNA sequence: TGTGCCAGCAGTTTGGGCGGAAGAGATACGCAGTATTTT. Translated, it gives CASSLGGRDTQYF.

V and J are TRBV19 and TRBJ1-3; D may be TRBD1 (6 bases). V lost 3 bases and J lost 0, with 15 bases in between. Per germline, CDR1 LNHDA and CDR2 SQIVND (reference sequence). The CDR3 loop spans 17 amino acids. The CDR3 loop is CASSIQGLPYSGNTIYF. CDR3 bases: TGTGCCAGTAGTATCCAGGGGCTCCCCTACTCTGGAAACACCATATATTTT.

The V call is TRBV7-9, the J call TRBJ2-7; D may be TRBD1 (6 bases). V shed 5 bases and J shed 2 bases, with 13 bases lying between them. This CDR3 is 14 amino acids long. The germline V gene encodes CDR1 SEHNR and CDR2 FQNEAQ (reference sequence). The CDR3 loop is CASSPGTNPYEQYF. For the CDR3, the DNA is TGTGCCAGCAGCCCCGGGACAAACCCCTACGAGCAGTACTTC.

This rearrangement joins TRBV24-1 to TRBJ2-2; D unresolved. This CDR3 comprises 13 residues. V was cut by 3 bases and J by 4 bases, with 5 bases left in between. Germline CDR1 is KGHDR and CDR2 is SFDVKD. The CDR3 sequence is CATSDRATGELFF. The CDR3, as DNA: TGTGCCACCAGTGATCGGGCCACCGGGGAGCTGTTTTTT.

There are a few counts of this clone. The chain couples TRBV7-3 to TRBJ2-7; 9 nucleotides agree with TRBD1. CDR1 and CDR2 from the germline V gene are SGHTA and FQGTGA. V shed 8 bases and J 2 bases; nucleotides not matched to a gene: 7. This CDR3 has 14 residues. As DNA, the CDR3 is TGTGCCAGCGGACAGGGGCCGAGCCCCTACGAGCAGTACTTC. Encoded protein: CASGQGPSPYEQYF. Drawing the rest from reference TRBV7-3 and TRBJ2-7, the complete variable domain is GAGVSQTPSNKVTEKGKYVELRCDPISGHTALYWYRQSLGQGPEFLIYFQGTGAADDSGLPNDRFFAVRPEGSVSTLKIQRTERGDSAVYLCASGQGPSPYEQYFGPGTRLTVT.

This clone came up once. The genes are TRBV9 and TRBJ1-5; 8 bases match TRBD1. The CDR3 is made up of 16 amino acids. CDR1 is SGDLS and CDR2 is YYNGEE in the germline V gene. V trimming: 4 bases; J trimming: 5 bases; junction bases outside the gene matches: 11. The CDR3: CASSPGGGPLYQPQHF. As DNA, the CDR3 is TGTGCCAGCAGCCCAGGGGGCGGCCCCCTTTATCAGCCCCAGCATTTT.

V and J are TRBV12-3 or TRBV12-4 and TRBJ1-4; D remains ambiguous. Trimming pared 3 bases from V and 4 bases from J, leaving 3 bases between. The CDR3 loop spans 12 amino acids. CDR3 loop: CASSFHNEKLFF. The CDR3, as DNA: TGTGCCAGCAGTTTTCATAATGAAAAACTGTTTTTT.

This clone turned up a few times. The chain uses TRBV6-1 and TRBJ2-7, with 13 bases identical to TRBD2. After removal of 4 bases from V and 2 bases from J, the junction contained 8 bases not matched to a gene. CDR1 is MNHNS, CDR2 SASEGT, per germline. The CDR3 extends over 17 amino acids. Here the CDR3 DNA reads TGTGCCAGCAGTGGCTTGACTAGCGGGAGGCTTGCCTACGAGCAGTACTTC. Its translation is CASSGLTSGRLAYEQYF.

The CDR3 spells CASSERRWTNEKLFF. CDR3 in DNA: TGTGCCAGCAGTGAGAGGAGGTGGACTAATGAAAAACTGTTTTTT. This rearrangement joins TRBV2 to TRBJ1-4; the D is unclear. From germline, CDR1 is SNHLY and CDR2 FYNNEI. This CDR3 region has 15 residues. The ends were cut back, 3 bases at V and 2 bases at J, with 10 bases in the middle. The full variable domain, completed using reference TRBV2 and TRBJ1-4, is EPEVTQTPSHQVTQMGQEVILRCVPISNHLYFYWYRQILGQKVEFLVSFYNNEISEKSEIFDDQFSVERPDGSNFTLKIRSTKLEDSAMYFCASSERRWTNEKLFFGSGTQLSVL.

The chain uses TRBV11-3 and TRBJ2-1; D is possibly TRBD2 (6 bases). The CDR3 runs 15 residues. The germline gives CDR1 SGHNT, CDR2 YENEEA. Between the trimmed V and J ends, which lost 1 base and 4 bases, there was a span of 11 bases. CDR3 in DNA: TGTGCCAGCAGCTTAGGGGATAGCGGATACAATGAGCAGTTCTTC. The encoded protein is CASSLGDSGYNEQFF. Filled out from reference TRBV11-3 and TRBJ2-1, the complete variable domain reads EAGVVQSPRYKIIEKKQPVAFWCNPISGHNTLYWYLQNLGQGPELLIRYENEEAVDDSQLPKDRFSAERLKGVDSTLKIQPAELGDSAVYLCASSLGDSGYNEQFFGPGTRLTVL.

There are a few counts of this clone. The chain uses TRBV27 and TRBJ2-2; 8 bases are shared with TRBD2. CDR1 is MNHEY and CDR2 is SMNVEV in the germline V gene (reference sequence). CDR3 length: 15 amino acids. V lost 4 bases to trimming and J lost 7 bases; unmatched junction nucleotides: 8. CDR3 region: CASSYPGRAGGELFF. The DNA for the CDR3 is TGTGCCAGCAGTTATCCCGGGAGGGCGGGCGGGGAGCTGTTTTTT.

CDR3 sequence reads: CASSRSVTEAFF. CDR3 sequence (DNA): TGTGCCAGCAGCCGGTCTGTCACTGAAGCTTTCTTT. The chain employs TRBV3-1 (or the pseudogene TRBV3-2) and TRBJ1-1; D remains unclear. Germline V gives CDR1 LGHDT, CDR2 YNNKEL (reference sequence). This CDR3 region has 12 residues. V was trimmed by 4 bases and J by 4 bases, leaving 7 bases between them.

V gene TRBV4-1 combines with J gene TRBJ1-3; 9 nucleotides line up with TRBD1. Germline-derived CDR1 and CDR2 are MGHRA and YSYEKL. The V segment lost 3 bases and the J segment 0 bases; nucleotides outside the gene matches: 3. The CDR3 spans 16 residues. The CDR3 region has the DNA TGCGCCAGCAGCCAGAACAGGGGGCCCTCTGGAAACACCATATATTTT. Translating it yields CASSQNRGPSGNTIYF.

This chain links TRBV12-3 or TRBV12-4 with TRBJ1-2; 8 bases map to TRBD1. The CDR3 consists of 12 residues. V lost 3 bases to trimming and J lost 8 bases; unmatched junction nucleotides: 2. This CDR3 reads CASSFGQGGYTF. DNA of the CDR3: TGTGCCAGCAGTTTTGGACAGGGAGGCTACACCTTC.

The chain joins TRBV11-2 to TRBJ2-2; perhaps TRBD2 as D (6 bases). Trimming pared 8 bases from V and 0 bases from J, leaving 10 bases between. Germline V CDR1 and CDR2: SGHAT, FQNNGV. This CDR3 contains 14 residues. The CDR3 reads CASGGKPNTGELFF. CDR3 bases: TGTGCCAGCGGGGGGAAACCGAACACCGGGGAGCTGTTTTTT.

This clone was seen only a few times. The rearrangement joins TRBV28 to TRBJ2-7; TRBD2 agrees at 11 bases. The CDR3 covers 12 residues. Germline V gene sequence: CDR1 MDHEN, CDR2 SYDVKM. Unmatched junction bases numbered 2, after V lost 7 bases and J lost 6 bases. CDR3 region: CASNSGRAEQYF. DNA for the CDR3: TGTGCCAGCAATAGCGGGAGGGCCGAGCAGTACTTC.

This rearrangement joins TRBV2 to TRBJ1-1; possible D gene TRBD1, 5 bases. CDR3 length: 14 amino acids. The V and J ends lost 11 bases and 1 base respectively, with 17 bases between them. CDR1 is SNHLY, CDR2 FYNNEI, per germline. The CDR3 sequence is CAGIRRQKNTEAFF. For the CDR3, the DNA is TGTGCCGGCATAAGAAGACAGAAGAACACTGAAGCTTTCTTT.

The sample holds one count of this clone. The rearrangement joins TRBV12-3 or TRBV12-4 to TRBJ2-7; D ambiguous. CDR3 length equals 12 residues. V lost 5 bases to trimming and J lost 4 bases, with 9 bases between them. CDR3 residues: CASSTFRYEQYF. CDR3 nucleotides: TGTGCCAGCAGTACTTTTCGGTACGAGCAGTACTTC.

V is TRBV5-1 and J is TRBJ1-1; D perhaps matches TRBD1 (6 bases). Germline V gene data show CDR1 as SGHRS and CDR2 as YFSETQ. V was pared by 6 bases and J by 0 bases, with 12 bases between. The CDR3 spans 14 residues. CDR3 protein: CASNRQELNTEAFF. The CDR3 nucleotides are TGCGCCAGCAACCGACAGGAGCTGAACACTGAAGCTTTCTTT.

The V and J genes are TRBV7-3 and TRBJ2-7; D possibly corresponds to TRBD2 (6 bases). Trimming stripped 5 bases from V and 4 bases from J, with 18 bases between. CDR1 is SGHTA and CDR2 is FQGTGA in the germline V gene. This CDR3 is 15 amino acids long. The CDR3 bases are TGTGCCAGCAGCCCCTCTCCGGGAGAATCTTACGAGCAGTACTTC. It is translated as CASSPSPGESYEQYF.

The chain carries TRBV30 and TRBJ2-2; 8 bases map to TRBD1. With V trimmed by 4 bases and J by 5 bases, 9 bases remained unmatched. This CDR3 has 15 amino acids. From germline, CDR1 is GTSNPN and CDR2 SVGIG (reference sequence). The CDR3 loop is CAWTKWTGTTGELFF. CDR3 bases: TGTGCCTGGACTAAATGGACAGGGACGACCGGGGAGCTGTTTTTT.

This clone turned up a few times. V and J are TRBV6-5 and TRBJ2-7; TRBD1 might be the D (5 bases). The CDR3 loop spans 16 amino acids. Looked up from germline, CDR1 is MNHEY and CDR2 is SVGAGI. V dropped 0 bases and J dropped 0 bases, with 12 bases sitting between them. DNA for the CDR3: TGTGCCAGCAGTTACTCGTTTGGGGCTGTCTCCTACGAGCAGTACTTC. It codes for CASSYSFGAVSYEQYF.

This chain links TRBV3-1 (or the pseudogene TRBV3-2) with TRBJ2-2; no clear D gene. CDR3 length: 15 residues. Germline V gene sequence: CDR1 LGHDT, CDR2 YNNKEL (reference sequence). The V gene lost 1 base and the J gene lost 2 bases, with 8 bases spanning the gap. CDR3 amino acids: CASSQGLVNTGELFF. CDR3 nucleotide sequence: TGTGCCAGCAGCCAAGGACTGGTTAACACCGGGGAGCTGTTTTTT.

This clone is large within its sample. The chain uses TRBV2 and TRBJ2-7; D is ambiguous. This CDR3 contains 12 residues. Germline V gene lookup returns CDR1 SNHLY and CDR2 FYNNEI. Deletions cut 7 bases from V and 0 bases from J, with 7 bases between. The CDR3 region is CASTVSSYEQYF. The CDR3 nucleotides read TGTGCCAGCACAGTCTCCTCCTACGAGCAGTACTTC.

The chain has TRBV11-2 and TRBJ1-1; D may be TRBD1 (5 bases). V was pared by 4 bases and J by 11 bases, with 17 bases between. The CDR3 consists of 13 residues. Per the germline V gene, CDR1 is SGHAT and CDR2 is FQNNGV. CDR3 region: CASSSPPGELAFF. CDR3 sequence (DNA): TGTGCCAGCAGCTCCCCCCCGGGGGAGTTGGCTTTCTTT. The whole variable domain, remainder taken from reference TRBV11-2 and TRBJ1-1, is EAGVAQSPRYKIIEKRQSVAFWCNPISGHATLYWYQQILGQGPKLLIQFQNNGVVDDSQLPKDRFSAERLKGVDSTLKIQPAKLEDSAVYLCASSSPPGELAFFGQGTRLTVV.